The entry below describes one TCR beta chain. Its target antigen remains unknown. No quality values exist for individual bases; no much larger clone is one base distant. V loses 0 bases of germline sequence and J loses 3 bases, and the interval between the two ends is 11 bases. The germline V gene supplies CDR1 MNHEY and CDR2 SVGAGI. There are 15 amino acids in the CDR3, from cysteine to phenylalanine inclusive. Only CDR3 DNA remains: 45 bases, in frame from the first base. The data belong to a study of technical replicates of blood from four donors (dated by TCRdb to 2016 to 2017). Receptor amplification or capture employed the immunoSEQ multiplex PCR assay. TCRdb mirrors the immuneACCESS table, restricted to in-frame sequences. Some clones are absent from its copies; in checked studies, under half trace to an unresolved V gene, and the reason for the others is unknown. Across this sample there are over 50,000 clones, with roughly 86% seen only once. The biggest ten clones account for 5.1% of the sample.

This receptor chain uses TRBV6-5 and TRBJ1-1; TRBD1 is a weak D gene call, 5 bases matching. Sequenced sample: PBMCs. The sequence derives from a human donor in good health. Some clones in this sample may be carry-over from other donors' samples. The CDR3 region reads CASSYSPQGHTEAFF. The bases read TGTGCCAGCAGTTACTCCCCCCAGGGTCACACTGAAGCTTTCTTT.